This T cell receptor (beta chain) stems from a study of blood T cell repertoires in COVID-19. At the level of the study: Donors in the United States, Italy and Spain gave samples during acute or convalescent COVID-19. In each case, the material was cDNA or gDNA derived from T cells, B-cell-depleted T cells, or PBMCs.

Original data processing: Amplification from reference gene primers served as the basis for estimated nucleated cell counts. Here immunoSEQ multiplex PCR was the method, and the copy in TCRdb shows in-frame clones only, minus some. Clone size and V and J calls were adopted from that table, with D and trimming inferred from the DNA. Of some 57,000 clones listed, less than 90% are singletons. This clonotype originated in a human donor in a cohort sampled during active COVID-19. The sample consisted of peripheral blood.

The CDR3 DNA sequence: TGTGCCAGCATCGGACAGGGGGCTTACACCGGGGAGCTGTTTTTT. It codes for CASIGQGAYTGELFF. The chain links TRBV2 to TRBJ2-2, with 11 bases aligning to TRBD1. The CDR3 runs 15 residues. V was clipped by 7 bases and J by 3 bases; unmatched bases: 4. CDR1 and CDR2 (germline): SNHLY, FYNNEI.